Listed here are 26 T cell receptor beta chains from one sample, sequenced in a study of T cells in Graves' hyperthyroidism and ophthalmopathy. Researchers took RNA transcripts and amplified the TCR beta CDR3 regions from them. TCR CDR3 underwent first-round RT-PCR with the HTBI primer set. Using its own MiXCR run on the multiplex PCR reads, TCRdb lists one record per CDR3 protein. The sample comprises 130,000 to 150,000 distinct CDR3 sequences, around 20% of which are singletons, and roughly 71% rests with the top ten. Sequencing was carried out using blood. These receptors were taken from a woman aged 50 to 65 with Graves' hyperthyroidism that later progressed to Graves' ophthalmopathy.

The chain carries TRBV11-2 and TRBJ1-2; D might be TRBD1 (5 bases). The CDR3 sequence is 15 residues long. Germline assignment: CDR1 SGHAT and CDR2 FQNNGV. Trimming removed 1 base at V and 4 bases at J, with 13 bases between. CDR3 region: CASSLVSGRGYGYTF. The CDR3 coding sequence is TGTGCCAGCAGCTTAGTCAGCGGGAGGGGCTATGGCTACACCTTC.

This clonotype was recorded many times. The chain is built from TRBV5-5 and TRBJ2-1; TRBD2 aligns across 9 bases. With V trimmed by 0 bases and J by 4 bases, 2 bases remained unmatched. CDR3 size: 15 residues. The germline V gene has CDR1 SGHKS and CDR2 YYEKEE (reference sequence). Here the CDR3 DNA reads TGTGCCAGCAGCTTGGAGGCGGGAGGGTACAATGAGCAGTTCTTC. This gives the protein CASSLEAGGYNEQFF.

CDR3 sequence (DNA): TGTGCCAGCAGCCAGTCGGACAGGGTTTCCTACGAGCAGTACTTC. It yields the protein CASSQSDRVSYEQYF. This chain links TRBV16 with TRBJ2-7; TRBD1 aligns across 8 bases. Germline V gene lookup returns CDR1 KGHSY and CDR2 FQNENV. CDR3 size: 15 residues. V lost 3 bases to trimming and J lost 1 base; unmatched junction nucleotides: 5.

This clonotype was seen ten or more times. The rearrangement joins TRBV5-6 to TRBJ2-7; D is ambiguous. Germline assignment: CDR1 SGHDT and CDR2 YYEEEE. The CDR3 has 10 amino acids. V lost 5 bases and J lost 3, with 3 bases in between. The CDR3 is CASRIYEQYF. DNA of the CDR3: TGTGCCAGCAGAATCTACGAGCAGTACTTC.

This clonotype was counted between two and nine times. The rearrangement joins TRBV6-2 or TRBV6-3 to TRBJ2-1; 9 nucleotides agree with TRBD1. CDR3 length: 13 residues. J gave up 9 bases and V 5 bases, and 5 bases lay outside the gene matches. The germline gives CDR1 MNHEY, CDR2 SVGEGT. CDR3 nucleotide sequence: TGTGCCAGCAGTGGGACAGGGTATGGTGAGCAGTTCTTC. This translates into CASSGTGYGEQFF.

In the case of this clonotype: This may come from a read error, since a much larger clone is one base off. The gene calls are TRBV12-3 or TRBV12-4 and TRBJ2-1; D may be TRBD1 or TRBD2 (5 bases each). The ends were cut back, 5 bases at V and 6 bases at J, with 17 bases in the middle. The CDR3 is 15 residues long. Here the CDR3 DNA reads TGTGCCAGCAGTCTACTCCTCGGGGCCCGCAATGAGCAGTTCTTC. It yields the protein CASSLLLGARNEQFF.

The rearrangement uses TRBV19 and TRBJ1-2, with a weak D call TRBD1 (5 bases). The germline V gene has CDR1 LNHDA and CDR2 SQIVND (reference sequence). V was trimmed by 5 bases and J by 5 bases, leaving 9 bases between them. This CDR3 has 12 residues. DNA for the CDR3: TGTGCCAGTAGTGCGGGACGGTATGGCTACACCTTC. Translated, it gives CASSAGRYGYTF.

Details on this clonotype: An end of the junction does not agree with germline; a read error may underlie this. The chain links TRBV7-3 to TRBJ1-1, with D uncertain. CDR3 length: 13 residues. Germline CDR1 reads SGHTA; CDR2 reads FQGTGA. CDR3 DNA sequence: TGTGCCAGCAGCCCCGACGGGAACACTGAAGCTCTCTTT. This codes for CASSPDGNTEALF.

In this sample, this clonotype turned up many times. This CDR3 reads CASSTSGIPVEQFF. The CDR3 DNA reads TGTGCCAGCAGCACTAGCGGGATCCCCGTTGAGCAGTTCTTC. The chain has TRBV2 and TRBJ2-1; 10 bases line up with TRBD2. The V gene end was trimmed by 6 bases and the J gene end by 9 bases; junction bases not matched to a gene: 8. Germline V lookup: CDR1 SNHLY, CDR2 FYNNEI. This CDR3 contains 14 residues.

The genes are TRBV6-1 and TRBJ2-1; D may correspond to TRBD1 or TRBD2 (5 bases each). CDR3 size: 13 residues. Trimming removed 6 bases from V and 5 bases from J, with 11 bases in between. Germline V CDR1 and CDR2: MNHNS, SASEGT. The CDR3 reads CASSWDGNNEQFF. In DNA, the CDR3 is TGTGCCAGCAGCTGGGACGGCAACAATGAGCAGTTCTTC.

This clonotype was seen more than once but under ten times. The genes are TRBV9 and TRBJ1-2; 9 nucleotides match TRBD1. J gave up 6 bases and V 6 bases, and 12 bases lay outside the gene matches. The CDR3 has 15 amino acids. Germline values: CDR1 SGDLS, CDR2 YYNGEE. CDR3 sequence: CASNRDRDIPHGYTF. The CDR3 DNA is TGTGCCAGCAACCGGGACAGGGATATTCCCCATGGCTACACCTTC.

This clonotype occurred a few times. The CDR3 sequence is CASSPQNTGELFF. For the CDR3, the DNA is TGTGCCAGCTCACCTCAGAACACCGGGGAGCTGTTTTTT. V and J are TRBV18 and TRBJ2-2; D unclear. The CDR3 length is 13 residues. Germline V gene data show CDR1 as KGHSH and CDR2 as LQKENI. With 3 bases removed from V and 1 base from J, the gap between germline ends came to 3 bases. Drawing the rest from reference TRBV18 and TRBJ2-2, the complete variable domain is NAGVMQNPRHLVRRRGQEARLRCSPMKGHSHVYWYRQLPEEGLKFMVYLQKENIIDESGMPKERFSAEFPKEGPSILRIQQVVRGDSAAYFCASSPQNTGELFFGEGSRLTVL.

The table lists this clonotype with many counts. The gene calls are TRBV29-1 and TRBJ2-1; 10 bases line up with TRBD2. CDR1 is SQVTM and CDR2 is ANQGSEA in the germline V gene. Losses at the gene ends were 0 bases for V and 7 bases for J; bases not matched to a gene: 9. The length of the CDR3 is 16 residues. CDR3 amino acids: CSVEEGLAGAINEQFF. The DNA of the CDR3 is TGCAGCGTTGAAGAGGGCCTAGCGGGAGCAATTAATGAGCAGTTCTTC.

This clonotype was detected only a few times. This sequence joins TRBV6-1 and TRBJ2-1; TRBD2 might be the D (6 bases). The CDR3 has 13 amino acids. V dropped 5 bases and J dropped 15 bases, with 20 bases sitting between them. Germline V gene lookup returns CDR1 MNHNS and CDR2 SASEGT. The CDR3 sequence is CASSLSPRTIRFF. The CDR3 bases are TGTGCCAGCAGTTTGTCCCCAAGGACTATTCGGTTCTTC.

This chain connects TRBV9 to TRBJ2-5, with TRBD2 matching over 9 bases. Germline-derived CDR1 and CDR2 are SGDLS and YYNGEE. V was clipped by 2 bases and J by 4 bases; unmatched bases: 6. CDR3 size: 15 residues. The CDR3 DNA follows: TGTGCCAGCAGCGTTGCGGGAGGGCCGCGAGAGACCCAGTACTTC. It translates to CASSVAGGPRETQYF.

This clonotype was recorded at least ten times. The chain combines TRBV28 with TRBJ1-5; possible D gene TRBD1, 5 bases. The germline gives CDR1 MDHEN, CDR2 SYDVKM. Trimming left V 6 bases short and J 3 bases short, with 15 bases between. This CDR3 has 15 residues. The CDR3 nucleotides are TGTGCCAGCAGAGTGACAGCCCCATTCAATCAGCCCCAGCATTTT. It yields the protein CASRVTAPFNQPQHF.

The J gene is TRBJ1-2, the V gene TRBV6-1; D possibly corresponds to TRBD1 (5 bases). V lost 6 bases to trimming and J lost 10 bases, with 15 bases between them. Germline lookup yields CDR1 MNHNS and CDR2 SASEGT. The CDR3 runs to 12 residues. CDR3 DNA: TGTGCCAGCAGCTCACGCGGGGCTGACTACACCTTC. Residues: CASSSRGADYTF.

The chain combines TRBV15 with TRBJ2-5; possible D gene TRBD2, 6 bases. The CDR3 runs to 14 residues. The germline CDR1 and CDR2 sequences are LNHNV and YYDKDF (reference sequence). V lost 3 bases, J lost 4 bases, and 12 bases lay in between. This CDR3 reads CATSREGMGETQYF. Here the CDR3 DNA reads TGTGCCACCAGCAGGGAGGGGATGGGAGAGACCCAGTACTTC.

In the case of this clonotype: This may stem from a read error, because a much larger clone lies one nucleotide away. The genes are TRBV7-2 and TRBJ2-5; no clear D. The J call is doubtful: the DNA matches TRBJ2-1 better. The CDR3 is 13 amino acids. Germline V gene data show CDR1 as SGHTA and CDR2 as FQGNSA. CDR3 amino acids: CASSSLHKETQFF. CDR3 DNA sequence: TGTGCCAGCAGCTCCCTACATAAAGAGACCCAGTTCTTC.

The chain is built from TRBV15 and TRBJ1-5, with unresolved D. Trimming stripped 0 bases from V and 7 bases from J, with 4 bases between. Germline lookup yields CDR1 LNHNV and CDR2 YYDKDF (reference sequence). There are 12 residues in the CDR3. CDR3 amino acids: CATSRDLQPQHF. CDR3 sequence (DNA): TGTGCCACCAGCAGAGATCTCCAGCCCCAGCATTTT.

This clonotype occurred many times. The chain combines TRBV20-1 with TRBJ2-3, with 9 bases identical to TRBD2. After removal of 3 bases from V and 2 bases from J, the junction contained 6 bases not matched to a gene. The CDR3 runs 15 residues. Germline V gene lookup returns CDR1 DFQATT and CDR2 SNEGSKA (reference sequence). The CDR3 is CSASWSSGTTDTQYF. The CDR3 DNA reads TGCAGTGCTAGTTGGTCTAGCGGGACCACAGATACGCAGTATTTT.

V and J are TRBV6-9 and TRBJ2-5, with a weak D call TRBD1 (5 bases). From germline, CDR1 is MNHGY and CDR2 SVAAGI. The CDR3 has 14 residues. The V end lost 3 bases, the J end lost 5 bases, and 13 bases lay between the germline ends. CDR3 region: CASSYGQAGETQYF. For the CDR3, the DNA is TGTGCCAGCAGTTACGGACAAGCAGGGGAGACCCAGTACTTC.

This chain connects TRBV6-5 to TRBJ2-2; 8 bases map to TRBD2. J gave up 3 bases and V 2 bases, and 2 bases lay outside the gene matches. The CDR3 covers 15 residues. Germline-derived CDR1 and CDR2 are MNHEY and SVGAGI. The CDR3 protein is CASSYKREYTGELFF. Here the CDR3 DNA reads TGTGCCAGCAGTTACAAGCGGGAGTACACCGGGGAGCTGTTTTTT.

The chain combines TRBV12-3 or TRBV12-4 with TRBJ1-6; D is uncertain. V was trimmed by 7 bases and J by 3 bases, leaving 10 bases between them. The CDR3 sequence is 14 residues long. This CDR3 reads CASTREIYNSPLHF. For the CDR3, the DNA is TGTGCCAGCACCCGGGAGATCTATAATTCACCCCTCCACTTT.

This clonotype has a count of ten or more. This rearrangement joins TRBV6-8 to TRBJ2-1; 9 bases match TRBD2. The V gene's germline CDR1 is MNHGY and CDR2 SAAAGT. The CDR3 contains 16 residues. The V segment lost 2 bases and the J segment 1 base; nucleotides outside the gene matches: 3. The CDR3 loop is CASSYRLAGSYNEQFF. CDR3 nucleotide sequence: TGTGCCAGCAGTTACCGGCTAGCGGGATCCTACAATGAGCAGTTCTTC.

This clonotype occurred many times. The genes are TRBV2 and TRBJ2-2; TRBD1 aligns across 7 bases. This CDR3 has 16 residues. The germline CDR1 and CDR2 sequences are SNHLY and FYNNEI. Unmatched junction bases numbered 7, after V lost 6 bases and J lost 0 bases. The DNA for the CDR3 is TGTGCCAGCAGATGGGGACAGCTCGCGAACACCGGGGAGCTGTTTTTT. This translates into CASRWGQLANTGELFF.